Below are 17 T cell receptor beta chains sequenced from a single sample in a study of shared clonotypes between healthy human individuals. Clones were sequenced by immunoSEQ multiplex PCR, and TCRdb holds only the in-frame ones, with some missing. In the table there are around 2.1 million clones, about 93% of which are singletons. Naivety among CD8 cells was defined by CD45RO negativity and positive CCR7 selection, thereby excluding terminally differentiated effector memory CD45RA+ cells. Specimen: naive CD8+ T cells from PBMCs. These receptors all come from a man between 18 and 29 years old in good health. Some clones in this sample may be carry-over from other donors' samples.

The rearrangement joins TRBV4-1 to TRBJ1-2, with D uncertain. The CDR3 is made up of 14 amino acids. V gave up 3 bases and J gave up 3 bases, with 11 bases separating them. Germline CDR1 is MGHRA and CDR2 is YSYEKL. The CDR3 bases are TGCGCCAGCAGCCAGCTGGGCGCAGACTATGGCTACACCTTC. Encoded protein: CASSQLGADYGYTF.

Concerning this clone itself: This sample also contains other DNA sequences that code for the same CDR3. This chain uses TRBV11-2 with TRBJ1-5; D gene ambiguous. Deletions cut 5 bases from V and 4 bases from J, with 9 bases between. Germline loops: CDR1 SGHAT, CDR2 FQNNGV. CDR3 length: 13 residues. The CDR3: CASSLGPNQPQHF. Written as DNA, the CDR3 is TGTGCCAGCAGCCTTGGACCGAATCAGCCCCAGCATTTT.

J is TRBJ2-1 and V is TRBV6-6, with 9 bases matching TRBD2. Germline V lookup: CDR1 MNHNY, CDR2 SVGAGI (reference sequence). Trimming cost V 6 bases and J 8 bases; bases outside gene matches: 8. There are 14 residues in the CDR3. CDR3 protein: CASSPSGKAHEQFF. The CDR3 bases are TGTGCCAGCAGCCCTAGCGGGAAGGCCCATGAGCAGTTCTTC.

CDR3 sequence (DNA): TGTGCCAGCAGTTTTTTCCAGCACCGGCCCTCTGGAAACACCATATATTTT. This encodes CASSFFQHRPSGNTIYF. The rearrangement joins TRBV28 to TRBJ1-3; the D is unclear. CDR1 is MDHEN, CDR2 SYDVKM, per germline. The CDR3 has 17 amino acids. Trimming left V 3 bases short and J 0 bases short, with 15 bases between.

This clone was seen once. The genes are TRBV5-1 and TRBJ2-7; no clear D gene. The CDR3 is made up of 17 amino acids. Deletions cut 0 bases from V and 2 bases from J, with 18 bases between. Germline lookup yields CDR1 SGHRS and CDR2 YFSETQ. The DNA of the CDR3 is TGCGCCAGCAGCTTGGTGTTGTCTGCGACACAGACCTACGAGCAGTACTTC. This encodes CASSLVLSATQTYEQYF.

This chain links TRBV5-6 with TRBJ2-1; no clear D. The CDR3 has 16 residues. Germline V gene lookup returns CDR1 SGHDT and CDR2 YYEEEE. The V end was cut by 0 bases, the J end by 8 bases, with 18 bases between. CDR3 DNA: TGTGCCAGCAGCTTGGAGGGCCCTCCAGCACCATATGAGCAGTTCTTC. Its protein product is CASSLEGPPAPYEQFF.

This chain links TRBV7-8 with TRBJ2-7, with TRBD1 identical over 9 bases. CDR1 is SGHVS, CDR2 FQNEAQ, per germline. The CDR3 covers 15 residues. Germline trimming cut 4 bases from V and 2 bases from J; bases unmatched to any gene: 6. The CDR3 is CASSSVGTGTYEQYF. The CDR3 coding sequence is TGTGCCAGCAGCTCAGTGGGGACAGGGACCTACGAGCAGTACTTC.

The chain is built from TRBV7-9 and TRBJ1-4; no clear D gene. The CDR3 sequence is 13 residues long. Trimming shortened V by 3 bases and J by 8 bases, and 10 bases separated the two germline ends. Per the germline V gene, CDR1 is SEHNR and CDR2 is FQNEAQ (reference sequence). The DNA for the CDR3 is TGTGCCAGCAGCTTCGGAAGTGAGGAAAAACTGTTTTTT. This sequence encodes CASSFGSEEKLFF.

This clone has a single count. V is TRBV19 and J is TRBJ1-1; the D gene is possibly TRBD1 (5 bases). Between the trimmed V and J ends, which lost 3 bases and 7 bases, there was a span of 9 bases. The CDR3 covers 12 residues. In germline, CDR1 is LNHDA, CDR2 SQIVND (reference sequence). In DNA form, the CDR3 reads TGTGCCAGTAGTATCTTCGACAGTGAAGCTTTCTTT. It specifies CASSIFDSEAFF. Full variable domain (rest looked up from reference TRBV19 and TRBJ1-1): DGGITQSPKYLFRKEGQNVTLSCEQNLNHDAMYWYRQDPGQGLRLIYYSQIVNDFQKGDIAEGYSVSREKKESFPLTVTSAQKNPTAFYLCASSIFDSEAFFGQGTRLTVV.

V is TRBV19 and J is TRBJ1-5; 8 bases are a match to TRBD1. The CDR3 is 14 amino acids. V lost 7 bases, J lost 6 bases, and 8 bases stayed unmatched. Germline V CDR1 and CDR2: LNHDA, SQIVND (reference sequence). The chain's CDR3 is CASTYRGTIQPQHF. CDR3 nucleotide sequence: TGTGCCAGTACCTACAGGGGGACGATTCAGCCCCAGCATTTT.

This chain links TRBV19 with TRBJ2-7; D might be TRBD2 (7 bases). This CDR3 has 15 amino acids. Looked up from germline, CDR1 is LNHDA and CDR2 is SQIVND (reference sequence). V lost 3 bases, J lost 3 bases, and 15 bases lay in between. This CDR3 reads CASSIWGGGNYEQYF. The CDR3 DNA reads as TGTGCCAGTAGTATTTGGGGGGGCGGAAACTACGAGCAGTACTTC.

This chain's CDR3 is CASSSSLGPGVYF. Here the CDR3 DNA reads TGTGCCAGCAGCTCCAGCCTAGGACCCGGGGTGTACTTC. This rearrangement joins TRBV7-6 to TRBJ2-7, with a weak D call TRBD2 (5 bases). The CDR3 is made up of 13 amino acids. Germline CDR1 is SGHVS and CDR2 is FNYEAQ. The V end lost 4 bases, the J end lost 12 bases, and 19 bases lay between the germline ends.

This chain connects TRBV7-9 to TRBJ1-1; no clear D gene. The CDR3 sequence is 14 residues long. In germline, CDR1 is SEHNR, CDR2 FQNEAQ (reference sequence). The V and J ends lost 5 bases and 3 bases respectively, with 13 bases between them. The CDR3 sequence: CASSLSDGDTEAFF. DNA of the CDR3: TGTGCCAGCAGCCTGTCGGACGGGGACACTGAAGCTTTCTTT.

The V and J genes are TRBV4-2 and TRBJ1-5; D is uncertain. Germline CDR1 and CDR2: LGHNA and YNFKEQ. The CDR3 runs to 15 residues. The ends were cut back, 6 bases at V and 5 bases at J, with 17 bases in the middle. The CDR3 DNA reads TGTGCCAGCAGTTTCGGACTGGGCCCCGATCAGCCCCAGCATTTT. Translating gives CASSFGLGPDQPQHF.

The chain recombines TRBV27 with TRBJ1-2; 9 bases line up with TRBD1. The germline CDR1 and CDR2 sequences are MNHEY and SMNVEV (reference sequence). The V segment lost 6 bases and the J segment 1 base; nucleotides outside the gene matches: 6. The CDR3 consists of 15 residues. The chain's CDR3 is CASRTQGAGNYGYTF. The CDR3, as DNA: TGTGCCAGCAGGACACAGGGGGCCGGTAACTATGGCTACACCTTC.

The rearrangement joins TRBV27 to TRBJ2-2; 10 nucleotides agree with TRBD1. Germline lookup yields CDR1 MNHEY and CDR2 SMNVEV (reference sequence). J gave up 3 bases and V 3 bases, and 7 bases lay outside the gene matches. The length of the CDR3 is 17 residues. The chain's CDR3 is CASSFYPGQGHTGELFF. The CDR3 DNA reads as TGTGCCAGCAGTTTTTACCCGGGACAGGGGCACACCGGGGAGCTGTTTTTT.

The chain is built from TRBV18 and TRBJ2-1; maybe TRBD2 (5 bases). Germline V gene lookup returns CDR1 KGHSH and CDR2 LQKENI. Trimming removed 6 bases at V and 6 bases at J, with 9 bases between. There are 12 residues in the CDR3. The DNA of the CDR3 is TGTGCCAGCTCGCTCGGGGTCAATGAGCAGTTCTTC. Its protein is CASSLGVNEQFF.